One and the same sample provided the 14 T cell receptor beta chains below, sequenced in a study of blood T cell repertoires in COVID-19. The method was immunoSEQ multiplex PCR; TCRdb's version includes in-frame clones alone and lacks a portion of them. The repertoire holds some 160,000 clones, with just under 85% as singletons. Source material: peripheral blood. Every receptor here comes from a woman aged 80 or older with COVID-19, enrolled during active disease.

This clone was seen at least ten times. At one end, the junction sequence differs from germline, possibly due to a read error. The V call is TRBV6-1, the J call TRBJ2-3; 9 nucleotides agree with TRBD1. The CDR3 sequence is 16 residues long. The germline V gene encodes CDR1 MNHNS and CDR2 SASEGT. The CDR3 sequence is CASSQAGTGYTDTQYF. Here the CDR3 DNA reads TGTGCCAGCAGTCAAGCCGGGACAGGGTACACAGATACGCAGTATTTT.

The rearrangement joins TRBV7-2 to TRBJ2-1; perhaps TRBD1 as D (6 bases). The length of the CDR3 is 15 residues. The ends were cut back, 5 bases at V and 0 bases at J, with 11 bases in the middle. CDR1 is SGHTA, CDR2 FQGNSA, per germline. The CDR3 region is CASSQGPVSYNEQFF. CDR3 sequence (DNA): TGTGCCAGCAGCCAGGGGCCAGTCTCCTACAATGAGCAGTTCTTC. Full variable domain (rest looked up from reference TRBV7-2 and TRBJ2-1): GAGVSQSPSNKVTEKGKDVELRCDPISGHTALYWYRQSLGQGLEFLIYFQGNSAPDKSGLPSDRFSAERTGGSVSTLTIQRTQQEDSAVYLCASSQGPVSYNEQFFGPGTRLTVL.

The gene calls are TRBV5-4 and TRBJ1-1; no firm D call. Germline CDR1 reads SGHNT; CDR2 reads YYREEE (reference sequence). V dropped 0 bases and J dropped 5 bases, with 5 bases sitting between them. The CDR3 runs 12 residues. CDR3 DNA sequence: TGTGCCAGCAGCTTGGATCTTACTGAAGCTTTCTTT. As protein: CASSLDLTEAFF.

J is TRBJ2-2 and V is TRBV9; the D gene is possibly TRBD2 (5 bases). The germline CDR1 and CDR2 sequences are SGDLS and YYNGEE. The CDR3 is 15 residues long. Trimming cost V 5 bases and J 6 bases, with 17 bases left between them. The DNA for the CDR3 is TGTGCCAGCAGTGCAGACGGGGAGTCATCCGGGGAGCTGTTTTTT. Translated: CASSADGESSGELFF.

The V call is TRBV5-6, the J call TRBJ1-1; no reliable D call. This CDR3 region has 15 residues. V was clipped by 4 bases and J by 6 bases, with 19 bases between them. Looked up from germline, CDR1 is SGHDT and CDR2 is YYEEEE. CDR3 amino acids: CASSLSGPGGAEAFF. DNA for the CDR3: TGTGCCAGCAGCCTCAGTGGTCCGGGAGGCGCTGAAGCTTTCTTT.

The V call is TRBV7-8, the J call TRBJ1-6, with 7 bases matching TRBD1. CDR1 is SGHVS, CDR2 FQNEAQ, per germline. This CDR3 spans 17 amino acids. Losses at the gene ends were 5 bases for V and 3 bases for J; bases not matched to a gene: 10. The CDR3 is CASSPSQGSHYNSPLHF. The CDR3 region has the DNA TGTGCCAGCAGCCCATCACAGGGGAGCCACTATAATTCACCCCTCCACTTT.

The chain carries TRBV10-1 and TRBJ1-1; no definite D call. The V gene lost 0 bases and the J gene lost 3 bases, with 11 bases spanning the gap. The length of the CDR3 is 15 residues. Germline lookup yields CDR1 WNHNN and CDR2 SYGVQD (reference sequence). DNA of the CDR3: TGCGCCAGCAGTGAGTCAGCGGGGTCGCACACTGAAGCTTTCTTT. Protein product: CASSESAGSHTEAFF.

The chain has TRBV7-3 and TRBJ2-3; TRBD2 aligns across 9 bases. The CDR3 is 17 residues long. The V segment lost 1 base and the J segment 2 bases; nucleotides outside the gene matches: 7. Germline values: CDR1 SGHTA, CDR2 FQGTGA. The DNA for the CDR3 is TGTGCCAGCAGCTTAATGGGGCTAGCGGGGAACACAGATACGCAGTATTTT. It codes for CASSLMGLAGNTDTQYF.

The chain couples TRBV6-5 to TRBJ1-2, with 10 bases matching TRBD1. The V segment lost 6 bases and the J segment 5 bases; nucleotides outside the gene matches: 9. The CDR3 runs to 15 residues. In germline, CDR1 is MNHEY, CDR2 SVGAGI. The CDR3 sequence: CASSYPGTGDYGYTF. The CDR3 DNA follows: TGTGCCAGCAGCTACCCCGGGACAGGGGATTATGGCTACACCTTC.

The rearrangement uses TRBV6-6 and TRBJ2-7; 7 bases fit TRBD2. CDR3 length: 15 amino acids. With 4 bases clipped from V and 0 bases from J, the junction kept 6 bases outside the gene matches. CDR1 is MNHNY and CDR2 is SVGAGI in the germline V gene (reference sequence). CDR3 in DNA: TGTGCCAGCAGTTCCGGACTAGTTGGCTCCTACGAGCAGTACTTC. This sequence encodes CASSSGLVGSYEQYF.

CDR3 bases: TGTGCCAGCAGTTTCTTGGGGACTAGCGGGAGCGAGCAGTTCTTC. It codes for CASSFLGTSGSEQFF. V gene TRBV28 combines with J gene TRBJ2-1; 14 positions agree with TRBD2. The CDR3 contains 15 residues. V trimming: 3 bases; J trimming: 10 bases; junction bases outside the gene matches: 5. Germline assignment: CDR1 MDHEN and CDR2 SYDVKM.

V is TRBV6-5 and J is TRBJ2-5; TRBD1 matches 7 bases. This CDR3 has 14 amino acids. Germline CDR1 reads MNHEY; CDR2 reads SVGAGI. With V trimmed by 7 bases and J by 2 bases, 7 bases remained unmatched. CDR3 in DNA: TGTGCCAGCAACGAGGGACAGCCTCAAGAGACCCAGTACTTC. It yields the protein CASNEGQPQETQYF.

This chain connects TRBV9 to TRBJ2-3; possible D gene TRBD1, 6 bases. Trimming removed 1 base at V and 5 bases at J, with 14 bases between. Germline V gene lookup returns CDR1 SGDLS and CDR2 YYNGEE. The CDR3 runs 15 residues. The CDR3 nucleotides read TGTGCCAGCAGCGTAAGAGGGGGTAGTGGAGATACGCAGTATTTT. It encodes CASSVRGGSGDTQYF.

The chain's CDR3 is CASSKQGGGTEAFF. The CDR3 nucleotides read TGTGCCAGCAGCAAACAGGGGGGCGGCACTGAAGCTTTCTTT. J is TRBJ1-1 and V is TRBV7-3, with 8 nucleotides matching TRBD1. J was trimmed by 4 bases and V by 5 bases; bases with no gene match: 6. The CDR3 has 14 residues. Germline loops: CDR1 SGHTA, CDR2 FQGTGA.